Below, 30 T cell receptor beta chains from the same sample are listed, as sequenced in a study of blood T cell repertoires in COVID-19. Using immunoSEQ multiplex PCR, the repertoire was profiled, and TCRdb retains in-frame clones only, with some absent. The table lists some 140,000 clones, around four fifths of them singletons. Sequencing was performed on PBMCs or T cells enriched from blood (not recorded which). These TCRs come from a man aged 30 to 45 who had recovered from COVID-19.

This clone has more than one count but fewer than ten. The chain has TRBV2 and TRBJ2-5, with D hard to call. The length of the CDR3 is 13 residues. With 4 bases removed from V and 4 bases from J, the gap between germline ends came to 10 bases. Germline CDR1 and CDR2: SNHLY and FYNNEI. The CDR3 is CASSGDALETQYF. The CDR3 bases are TGTGCCAGCAGTGGAGATGCCCTAGAGACCCAGTACTTC.

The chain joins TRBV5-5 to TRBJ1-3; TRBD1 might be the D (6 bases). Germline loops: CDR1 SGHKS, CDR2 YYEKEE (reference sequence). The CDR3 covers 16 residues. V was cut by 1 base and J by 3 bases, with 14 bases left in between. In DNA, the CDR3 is TGTGCCAGCAGCTTGTTCGAGACAGGTGTTGGAAACACCATATATTTT. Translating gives CASSLFETGVGNTIYF. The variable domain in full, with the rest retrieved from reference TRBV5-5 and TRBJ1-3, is DAGVTQSPTHLIKTRGQQVTLRCSPISGHKSVSWYQQVLGQGPQFIFQYYEKEERGRGNFPDRFSARQFPNYSSELNVNALLLGDSALYLCASSLFETGVGNTIYFGEGSWLTVV.

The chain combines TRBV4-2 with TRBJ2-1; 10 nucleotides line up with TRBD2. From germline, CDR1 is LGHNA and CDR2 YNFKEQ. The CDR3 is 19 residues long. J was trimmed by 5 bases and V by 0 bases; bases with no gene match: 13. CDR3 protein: CASSQDPPLRTSGDNEQFF. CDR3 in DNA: TGTGCCAGCAGCCAAGATCCGCCCCTCCGGACTAGCGGTGACAATGAGCAGTTCTTC.

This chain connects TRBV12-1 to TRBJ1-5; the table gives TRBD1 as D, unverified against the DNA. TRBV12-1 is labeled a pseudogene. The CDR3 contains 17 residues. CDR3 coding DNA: TGTGCCAGCAGCTTTCCGACAGGTACTCATAGCAATCAGCCCCAGCATTTT. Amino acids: CASSFPTGTHSNQPQHF.

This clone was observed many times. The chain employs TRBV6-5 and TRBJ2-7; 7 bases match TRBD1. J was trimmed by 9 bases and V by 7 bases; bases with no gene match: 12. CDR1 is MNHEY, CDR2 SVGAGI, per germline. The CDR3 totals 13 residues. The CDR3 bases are TGTGCCAGCATTCATTCCGCGCAGGGGGTGCAGTACTTC. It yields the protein CASIHSAQGVQYF.

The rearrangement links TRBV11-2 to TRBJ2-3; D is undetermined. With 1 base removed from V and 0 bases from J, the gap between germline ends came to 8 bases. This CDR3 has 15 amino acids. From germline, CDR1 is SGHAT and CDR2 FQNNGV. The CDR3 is CASSLGRTSTDTQYF. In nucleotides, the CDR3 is TGTGCCAGCAGCTTAGGGAGAACTAGCACAGATACGCAGTATTTT.

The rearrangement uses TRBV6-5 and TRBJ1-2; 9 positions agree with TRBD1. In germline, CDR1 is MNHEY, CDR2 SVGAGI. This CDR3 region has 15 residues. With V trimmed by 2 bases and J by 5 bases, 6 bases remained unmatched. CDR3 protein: CASSYRRTGEYGYTF. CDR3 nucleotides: TGTGCCAGCAGTTACCGTAGGACAGGGGAATATGGCTACACCTTC.

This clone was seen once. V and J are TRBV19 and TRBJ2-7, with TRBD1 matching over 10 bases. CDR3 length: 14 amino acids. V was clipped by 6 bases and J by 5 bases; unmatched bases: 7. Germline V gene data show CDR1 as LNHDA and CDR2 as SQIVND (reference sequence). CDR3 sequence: CASRPGQGLDEQYF. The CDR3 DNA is TGTGCCAGTAGGCCGGGACAGGGGCTTGACGAGCAGTACTTC.

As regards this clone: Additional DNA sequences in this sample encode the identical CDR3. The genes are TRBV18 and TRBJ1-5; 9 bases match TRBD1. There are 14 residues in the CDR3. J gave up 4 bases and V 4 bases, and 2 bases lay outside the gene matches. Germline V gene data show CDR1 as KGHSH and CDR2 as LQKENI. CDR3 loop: CASSLGTGNQPQHF. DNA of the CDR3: TGTGCCAGCTCACTGGGGACAGGGAATCAGCCCCAGCATTTT. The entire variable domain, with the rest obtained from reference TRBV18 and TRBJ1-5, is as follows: NAGVMQNPRHLVRRRGQEARLRCSPMKGHSHVYWYRQLPEEGLKFMVYLQKENIIDESGMPKERFSAEFPKEGPSILRIQQVVRGDSAAYFCASSLGTGNQPQHFGDGTRLSIL.

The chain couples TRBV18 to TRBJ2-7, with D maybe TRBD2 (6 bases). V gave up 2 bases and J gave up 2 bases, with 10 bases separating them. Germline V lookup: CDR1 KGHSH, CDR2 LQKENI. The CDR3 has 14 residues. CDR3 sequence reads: CASSPGGVTYEQYF. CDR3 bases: TGTGCCAGCTCACCAGGCGGGGTAACCTACGAGCAGTACTTC.

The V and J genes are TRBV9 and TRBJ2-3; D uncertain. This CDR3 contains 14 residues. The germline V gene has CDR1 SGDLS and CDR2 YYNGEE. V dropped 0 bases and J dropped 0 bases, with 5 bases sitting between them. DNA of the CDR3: TGTGCCAGCAGCGTAGTTAGTAGCACAGATACGCAGTATTTT. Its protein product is CASSVVSSTDTQYF.

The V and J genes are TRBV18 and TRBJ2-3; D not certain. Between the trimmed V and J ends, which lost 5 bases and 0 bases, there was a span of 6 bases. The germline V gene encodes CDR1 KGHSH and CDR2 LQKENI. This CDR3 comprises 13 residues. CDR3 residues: CASSIGSTDTQYF. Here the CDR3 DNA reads TGTGCCAGCTCAATCGGTAGCACAGATACGCAGTATTTT.

The CDR3 DNA is TGTGCCACCAGGGAGGGTGCGGGCACTGAAGCTTTCTTT. This codes for CATREGAGTEAFF. This chain uses TRBV24-1 with TRBJ1-1, with no clear D. V gave up 7 bases and J gave up 4 bases, with 12 bases separating them. This CDR3 is built from 13 residues. Germline V gene lookup returns CDR1 KGHDR and CDR2 SFDVKD.

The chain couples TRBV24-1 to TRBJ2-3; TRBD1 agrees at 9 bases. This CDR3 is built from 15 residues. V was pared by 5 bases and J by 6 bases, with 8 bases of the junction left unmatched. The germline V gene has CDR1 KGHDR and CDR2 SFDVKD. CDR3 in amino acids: CATSARDRVSDTQYF. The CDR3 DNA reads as TGTGCCACCAGTGCCCGGGACAGGGTTTCCGATACGCAGTATTTT.

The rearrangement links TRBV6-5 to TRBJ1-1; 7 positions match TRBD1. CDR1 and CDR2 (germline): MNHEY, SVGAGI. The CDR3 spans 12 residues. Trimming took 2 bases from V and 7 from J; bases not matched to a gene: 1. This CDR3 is CASSYTGVEAFF. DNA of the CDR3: TGTGCCAGCAGTTACACAGGGGTTGAAGCTTTCTTT.

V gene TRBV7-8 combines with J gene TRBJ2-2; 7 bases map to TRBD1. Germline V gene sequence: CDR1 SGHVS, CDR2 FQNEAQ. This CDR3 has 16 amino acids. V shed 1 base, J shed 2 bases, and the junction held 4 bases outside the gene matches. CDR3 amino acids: CASSLGVGGNTGELFF. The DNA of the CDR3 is TGTGCCAGCAGCTTAGGAGTAGGGGGCAACACCGGGGAGCTGTTTTTT.

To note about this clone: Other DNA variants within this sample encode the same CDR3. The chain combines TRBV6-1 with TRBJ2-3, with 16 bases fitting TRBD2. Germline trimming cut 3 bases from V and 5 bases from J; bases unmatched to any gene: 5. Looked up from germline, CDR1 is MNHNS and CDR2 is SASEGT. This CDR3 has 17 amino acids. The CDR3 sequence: CASSEGLAGGPKDTQYF. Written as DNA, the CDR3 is TGTGCCAGCAGTGAGGGACTAGCGGGAGGGCCCAAAGATACGCAGTATTTT.

The CDR3 sequence is CASSDDRGGNTIYF. The CDR3 DNA is TGCGCCAGCAGCGACGACAGGGGAGGAAACACCATATATTTT. This chain uses TRBV5-1 with TRBJ1-3; 8 nucleotides line up with TRBD1. Germline CDR1 SGHRS, CDR2 YFSETQ. The J segment lost 4 bases and the V segment lost 4 bases, leaving 4 bases of the junction unmatched. This CDR3 is built from 14 residues.

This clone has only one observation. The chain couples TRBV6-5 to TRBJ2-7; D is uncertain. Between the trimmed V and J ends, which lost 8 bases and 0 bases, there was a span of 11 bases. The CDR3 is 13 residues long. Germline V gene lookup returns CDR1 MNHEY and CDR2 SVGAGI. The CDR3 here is CASSGFLSYEQYV. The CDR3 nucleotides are TGTGCCAGCTCAGGCTTCCTCTCCTACGAGCAGTACGTC.

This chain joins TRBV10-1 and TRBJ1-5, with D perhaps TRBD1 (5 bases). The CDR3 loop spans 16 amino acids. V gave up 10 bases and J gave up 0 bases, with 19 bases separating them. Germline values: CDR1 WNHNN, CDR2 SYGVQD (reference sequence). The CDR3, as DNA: TGCGCCAACCCCGGGGCGGACTACTATAGCAATCAGCCCCAGCATTTT. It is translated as CANPGADYYSNQPQHF.

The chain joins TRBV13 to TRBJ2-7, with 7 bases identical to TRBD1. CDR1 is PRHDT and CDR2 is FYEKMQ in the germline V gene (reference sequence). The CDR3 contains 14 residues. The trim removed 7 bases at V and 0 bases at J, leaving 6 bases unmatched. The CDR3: CASMARGTSYEQYF. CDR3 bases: TGTGCCAGCATGGCCAGGGGGACCTCCTACGAGCAGTACTTC.

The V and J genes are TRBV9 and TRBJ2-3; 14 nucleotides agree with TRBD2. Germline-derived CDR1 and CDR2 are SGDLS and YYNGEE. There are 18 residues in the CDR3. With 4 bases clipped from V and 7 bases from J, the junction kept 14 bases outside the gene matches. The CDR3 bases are TGTGCCAGCAGCCCCCAGCCCCCCGGGACTAGCGGGGGATATACGCAGTATTTT. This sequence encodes CASSPQPPGTSGGYTQYF.

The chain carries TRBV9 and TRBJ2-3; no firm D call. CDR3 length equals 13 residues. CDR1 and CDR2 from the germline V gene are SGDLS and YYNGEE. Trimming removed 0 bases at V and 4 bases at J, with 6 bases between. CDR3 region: CASSVATADTQYF. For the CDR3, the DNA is TGTGCCAGCAGCGTAGCTACTGCAGATACGCAGTATTTT. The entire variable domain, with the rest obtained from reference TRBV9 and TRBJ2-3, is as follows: DSGVTQTPKHLITATGQRVTLRCSPRSGDLSVYWYQQSLDQGLQFLIQYYNGEERAKGNILERFSAQQFPDLHSELNLSSLELGDSALYFCASSVATADTQYFGPGTRLTVL.

The CDR3 is CASSYSEAWEQYF. In DNA, the CDR3 is TGTGCCAGCAGTTACTCGGAGGCTTGGGAGCAGTACTTC. The chain recombines TRBV6-5 with TRBJ2-7; the D gene is possibly TRBD2 (5 bases). V was trimmed by 0 bases and J by 7 bases, leaving 10 bases between them. CDR1 and CDR2 from the germline V gene are MNHEY and SVGAGI. This CDR3 comprises 13 residues.

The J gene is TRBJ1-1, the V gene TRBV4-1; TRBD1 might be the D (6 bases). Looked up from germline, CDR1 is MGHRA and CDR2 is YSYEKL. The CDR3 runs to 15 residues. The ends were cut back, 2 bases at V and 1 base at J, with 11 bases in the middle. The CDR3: CASSQQGTRNTEAFF. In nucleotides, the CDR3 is TGCGCCAGCAGCCAACAGGGGACTAGGAACACTGAAGCTTTCTTT.

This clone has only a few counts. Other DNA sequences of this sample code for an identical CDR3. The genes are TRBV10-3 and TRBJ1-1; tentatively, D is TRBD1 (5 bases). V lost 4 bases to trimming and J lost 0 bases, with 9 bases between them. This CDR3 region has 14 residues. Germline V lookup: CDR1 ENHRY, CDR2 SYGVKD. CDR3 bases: TGTGCCATCAGTGGTCAGGGTCTGAACACTGAAGCTTTCTTT. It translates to CAISGQGLNTEAFF.

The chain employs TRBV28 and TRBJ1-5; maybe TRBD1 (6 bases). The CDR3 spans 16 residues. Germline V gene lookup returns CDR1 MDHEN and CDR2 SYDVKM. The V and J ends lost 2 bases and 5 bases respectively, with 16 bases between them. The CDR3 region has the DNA TGTGCCAGCAGTTTAGAGAGCAGGGGCCGTCATCAGCCCCAGCATTTT. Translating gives CASSLESRGRHQPQHF.

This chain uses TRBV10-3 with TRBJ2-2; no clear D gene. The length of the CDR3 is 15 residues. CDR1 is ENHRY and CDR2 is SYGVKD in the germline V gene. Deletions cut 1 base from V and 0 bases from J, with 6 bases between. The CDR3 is CAISEWAANTGELFF. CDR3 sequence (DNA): TGTGCCATCAGTGAGTGGGCTGCGAACACCGGGGAGCTGTTTTTT.

The CDR3, as DNA: TGCGCCAGCAGCGATGAGAGCTCTGGAAACACCATATATTTT. It is translated as CASSDESSGNTIYF. The J gene is TRBJ1-3, the V gene TRBV5-1; no definite D call. Germline CDR1 SGHRS, CDR2 YFSETQ. The ends were cut back, 4 bases at V and 0 bases at J, with 8 bases in the middle. The CDR3 length is 14 residues.

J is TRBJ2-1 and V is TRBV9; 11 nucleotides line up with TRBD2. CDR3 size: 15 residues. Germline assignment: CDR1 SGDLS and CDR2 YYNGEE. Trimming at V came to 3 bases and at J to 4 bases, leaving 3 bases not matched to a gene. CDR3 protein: CASSDRLAGYNEQFF. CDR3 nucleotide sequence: TGTGCCAGCAGCGACCGACTAGCGGGGTACAATGAGCAGTTCTTC.